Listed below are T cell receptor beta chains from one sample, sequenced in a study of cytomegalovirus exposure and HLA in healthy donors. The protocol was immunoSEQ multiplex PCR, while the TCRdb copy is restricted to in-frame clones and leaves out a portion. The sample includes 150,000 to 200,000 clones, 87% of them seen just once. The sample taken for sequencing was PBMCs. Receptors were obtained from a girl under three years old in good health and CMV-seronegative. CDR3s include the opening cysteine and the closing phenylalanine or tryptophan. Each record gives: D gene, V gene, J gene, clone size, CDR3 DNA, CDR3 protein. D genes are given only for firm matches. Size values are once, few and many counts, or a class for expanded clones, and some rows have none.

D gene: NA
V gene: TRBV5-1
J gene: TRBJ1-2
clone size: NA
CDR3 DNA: TGCGCCAGCAGTTTAGATTACGGACAGATCCTCTATGGCTACACCTTC
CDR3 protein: CASSLDYGQILYGYTF

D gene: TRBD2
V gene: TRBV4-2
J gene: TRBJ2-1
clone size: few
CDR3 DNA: TGTGCCAGCAGCCTACTCAACCGGGGGGGACTAGTTGTCCCGCATGAGCAGTTCTTC
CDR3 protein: CASSLLNRGGLVVPHEQFF

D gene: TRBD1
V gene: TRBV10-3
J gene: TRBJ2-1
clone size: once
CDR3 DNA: TGTGCCATCAGTGAGTCGTCGTTTGCGGACAGGGGGTACAATGAGCAGTTCTTC
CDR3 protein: CAISESSFADRGYNEQFF

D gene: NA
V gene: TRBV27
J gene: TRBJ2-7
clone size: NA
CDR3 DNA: TGTGCCAGCAGAGGACAGCTAGACTCCTACGAGCAGTACTTC
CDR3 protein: CASRGQLDSYEQYF

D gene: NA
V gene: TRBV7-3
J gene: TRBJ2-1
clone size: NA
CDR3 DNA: TGTGCCAGCAGCGAAGGGGGACCTTACAATGAGCAGTTCTTC
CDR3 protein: CASSEGGPYNEQFF

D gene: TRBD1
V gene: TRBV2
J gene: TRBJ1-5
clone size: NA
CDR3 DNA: TGTGCCAGCAGTGAGTCGACAGGGAGAGGGGGCAATCAGCCCCAGCATTTT
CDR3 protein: CASSESTGRGGNQPQHF

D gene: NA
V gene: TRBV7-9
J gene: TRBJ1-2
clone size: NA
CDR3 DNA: TGTGCCAGCAGCTTGGGGACAAGGGAAAACTATGGCTACACCTTC
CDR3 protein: CASSLGTRENYGYTF

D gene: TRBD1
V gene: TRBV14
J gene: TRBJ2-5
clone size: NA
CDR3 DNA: TGTGCCAGCAGCCAAGATCAGGGACAGGGGGCTCAGGAGACCCAGTACTTC
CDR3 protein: CASSQDQGQGAQETQYF

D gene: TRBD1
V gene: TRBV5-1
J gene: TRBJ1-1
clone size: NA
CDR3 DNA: TGCGCCAGCAGCTCGGGACAGCCGAACGCCGGCACTGAAGCTTTCTTT
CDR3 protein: CASSSGQPNAGTEAFF

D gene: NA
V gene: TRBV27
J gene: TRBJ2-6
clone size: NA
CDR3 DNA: TGTGCCAGCAGTTTACTGTTTGGGGCCAACGTCCTGACTTTC
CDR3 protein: CASSLLFGANVLTF

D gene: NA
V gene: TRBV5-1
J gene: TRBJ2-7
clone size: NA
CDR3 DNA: TGCGCCACCCCCCCCAGGGGTTGTGGAGACTACGAGCAGTACTTC
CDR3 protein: CATPPRGCGDYEQYF

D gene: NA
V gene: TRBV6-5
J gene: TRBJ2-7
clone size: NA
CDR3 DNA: TGTGCCAGCAGTTACCGCATGACTTACGAGCAGTACTTC
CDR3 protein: CASSYRMTYEQYF

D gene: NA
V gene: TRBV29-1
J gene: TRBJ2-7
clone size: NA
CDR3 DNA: TGCAGCGTTGATCCAGGGAACGACGAGCAGTACTTC
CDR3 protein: CSVDPGNDEQYF

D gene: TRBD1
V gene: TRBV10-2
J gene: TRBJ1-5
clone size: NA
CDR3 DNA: TGCGCCAGCAGGTCCGGACAGGGGAGCAATCAGCCCCAGCATTTT
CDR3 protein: CASRSGQGSNQPQHF

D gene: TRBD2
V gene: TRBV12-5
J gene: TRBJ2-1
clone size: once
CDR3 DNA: TGTGCTAGTGGCCCTCAGCAAGGGACTAGCGCTTACAATGAGCAGTTCTTC
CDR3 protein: CASGPQQGTSAYNEQFF

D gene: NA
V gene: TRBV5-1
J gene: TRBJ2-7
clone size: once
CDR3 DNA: TGCGCCAGCAGCTTGGAAGTGCTGGCGGGCCCGGGGAACTTC
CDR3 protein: CASSLEVLAGPGNF

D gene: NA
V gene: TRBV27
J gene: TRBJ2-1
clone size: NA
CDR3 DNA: TGTGCCAGCCGACAGGGGAGGGTGGGTGTCAATGAGCAGTTCTTC
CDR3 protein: CASRQGRVGVNEQFF

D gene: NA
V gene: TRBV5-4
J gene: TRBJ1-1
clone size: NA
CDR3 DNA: TGTGCCAGCAGCCGGCCCGGGGGGAACACTGAAGCTTTCTTT
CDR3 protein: CASSRPGGNTEAFF

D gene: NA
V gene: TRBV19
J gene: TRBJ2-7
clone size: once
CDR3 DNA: TGTGCCACGCGGGGTCCCTACGAGCAGTACTTC
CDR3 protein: CATRGPYEQYF

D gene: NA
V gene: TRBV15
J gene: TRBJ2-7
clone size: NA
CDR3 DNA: TGTGCCACCAGCTCAGGGCCCTACTACGAGCAGTACTTC
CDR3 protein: CATSSGPYYEQYF

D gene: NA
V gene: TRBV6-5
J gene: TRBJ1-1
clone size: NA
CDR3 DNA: TGTGCCAGCAGTTACCGAACAGGCGCTGAAGCTTTCTTT
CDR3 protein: CASSYRTGAEAFF

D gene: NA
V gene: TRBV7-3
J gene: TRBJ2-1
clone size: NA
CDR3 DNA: TGTGCCAGCAGCTTGGGACTGGGCGGATACAATGAGCAGTTCTTC
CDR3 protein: CASSLGLGGYNEQFF

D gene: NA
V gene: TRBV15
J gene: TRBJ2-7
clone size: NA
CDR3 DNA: TGTGCCACCAGCAGAGTTGGGGCGAACGAGCAGTACTTC
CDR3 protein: CATSRVGANEQYF

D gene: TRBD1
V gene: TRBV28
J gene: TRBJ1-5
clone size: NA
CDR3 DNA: TGTGCCAGCGAATCACTAGGACAGGGAGAACGGCCCCAGCATTTT
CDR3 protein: CASESLGQGERPQHF

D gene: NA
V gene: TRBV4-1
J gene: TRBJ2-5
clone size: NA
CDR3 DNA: TGCGCCAGCAGCCAAGACAGGGGCGAGAGTATGGAGGAAAAAGAGACCCAGTACTTC
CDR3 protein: CASSQDRGESMEEKETQYF

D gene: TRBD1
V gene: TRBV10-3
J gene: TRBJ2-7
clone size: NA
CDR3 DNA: TGTGCCATCCAAAAAAACACAGGGGGCTCCAGGTACGAGCAGTACTTC
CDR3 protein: CAIQKNTGGSRYEQYF

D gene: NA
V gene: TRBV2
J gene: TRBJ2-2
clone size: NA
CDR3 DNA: TGTGCCAGCAGTGAGTTTAGGGGCGGAACCGGGGAGCTGTTTTTT
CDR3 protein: CASSEFRGGTGELFF

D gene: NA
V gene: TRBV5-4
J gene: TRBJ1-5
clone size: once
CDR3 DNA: TGTGCCAGCAGCTTGGATGGCCAGCCCCAGCATTTT
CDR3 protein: CASSLDGQPQHF

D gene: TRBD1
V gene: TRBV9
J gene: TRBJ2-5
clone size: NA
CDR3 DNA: TGTGCCAGCAGCGTTTCAGGGGGAGAGACCCAGTACTTC
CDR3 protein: CASSVSGGETQYF

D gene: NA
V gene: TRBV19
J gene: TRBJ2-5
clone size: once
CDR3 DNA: TGTGCCAGTAGTATTCAGGGTTCGGAGACCCAGTACTTC
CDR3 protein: CASSIQGSETQYF

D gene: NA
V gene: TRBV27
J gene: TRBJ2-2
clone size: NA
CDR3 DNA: TGTGCCAGCAGTATAATCACCGGGGAGCTGTTTTTT
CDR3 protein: CASSIITGELFF

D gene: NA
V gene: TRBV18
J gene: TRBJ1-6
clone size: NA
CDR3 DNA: TGTGCCAGCTCACCGGACAGTTCACCCCTCCACTTT
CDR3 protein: CASSPDSSPLHF

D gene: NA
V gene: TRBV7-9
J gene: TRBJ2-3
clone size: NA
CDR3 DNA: TGTGCCAGCAGCCCCGAGGCCCAGACTCCAGACACAGATACGCAGTATTTT
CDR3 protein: CASSPEAQTPDTDTQYF

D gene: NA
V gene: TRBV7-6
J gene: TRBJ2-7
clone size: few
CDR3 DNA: TGTGCCAGCAGCCCCCTGGACAGCATAAAAATCGAGCAGTACTTC
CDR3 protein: CASSPLDSIKIEQYF

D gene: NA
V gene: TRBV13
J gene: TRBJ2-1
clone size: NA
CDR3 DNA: TGTGCCAGCAGCTTAGGGGTGGGCAATGATGAGCAGTTCTTC
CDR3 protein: CASSLGVGNDEQFF

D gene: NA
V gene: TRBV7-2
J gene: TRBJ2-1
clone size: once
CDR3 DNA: TGTGCCAGCAGCTTAGCGGTACTAGGAGAATCCTACAATGAGCAGTTCTTC
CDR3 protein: CASSLAVLGESYNEQFF

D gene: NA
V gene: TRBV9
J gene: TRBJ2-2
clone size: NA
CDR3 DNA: TGTGCCAGCAGCGCCTTCCGGAAGGGGTTTGGAACCGGGGAGCTGTTTTTT
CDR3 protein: CASSAFRKGFGTGELFF

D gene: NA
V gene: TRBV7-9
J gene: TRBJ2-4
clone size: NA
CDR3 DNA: TGTGCCAGCAGCTTAGGGGGTGGGAGAATAACCAAAAACATTCAGTACTTC
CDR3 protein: CASSLGGGRITKNIQYF

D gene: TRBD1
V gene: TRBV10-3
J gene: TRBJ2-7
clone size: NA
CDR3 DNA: TGTGCCATCAGTGGGCCGGGACAGGGGTTTGGCGAGCAGTACTTC
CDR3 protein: CAISGPGQGFGEQYF

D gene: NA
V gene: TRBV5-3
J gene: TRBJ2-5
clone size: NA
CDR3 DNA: TGTGCCAGAAGCCCGAACTTTGTGCGGCAGCCGAAAGAGACCCAGTACTTC
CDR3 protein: CARSPNFVRQPKETQYF

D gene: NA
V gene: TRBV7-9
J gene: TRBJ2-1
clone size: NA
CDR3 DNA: TGTGCCAGCAGCTTAGAAGTGAGTAATGAGCAGTTCTTC
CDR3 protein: CASSLEVSNEQFF

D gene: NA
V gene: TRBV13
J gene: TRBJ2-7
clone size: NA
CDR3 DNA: TGTGCCAGCAGCCCGCCCCCTCCGCGGCGCACCTACGAGCAGTACTTC
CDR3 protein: CASSPPPPRRTYEQYF

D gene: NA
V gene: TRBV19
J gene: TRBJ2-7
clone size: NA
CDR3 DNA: TGTGCCAGTAGTATTGGTCAGGCCTACGAGCAGTACTTC
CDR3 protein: CASSIGQAYEQYF